The sequence of this T cell receptor beta chain was determined in a study of persistence of HIV-infected CD4 T cells. Points from the study as a whole: Degenerate expanded CDR3beta sequences were enriched among CMV- and Gag-responding cells. Proviral oligoclonality tracked with TCR oligoclonality within the same sorted cells.

Cells were stimulated nonspecifically with anti-CD3/anti-CD28 magnetic beads. CD4+ T cells upregulating both CD40 ligand and CD69 were sorted as responding cells. Donors had undetectable plasma HIV-1 RNA, under 50 copies/mL, for 4+ years. This was the immunoSEQ version 4 assay in survey mode. Assay used: immunoSEQ multiplex PCR; TCRdb lists only in-frame clones, some missing. The table lists 35,000 to 55,000 clones, approximately 91% of them singletons. A note on this clone: Its specificity is not known.

The source material was CD4+ T cells sorted from PBMCs after approximately 20-hour stimulation, sampled from a patient who received antiretroviral therapy. The TCR comes from an adult man with HIV who was CMV-seropositive.

The CDR3 reads CASSMTGDYGYTF. CDR3 in DNA: TGTGCCAGCAGCATGACAGGGGACTATGGCTACACCTTC. This chain connects TRBV6-5 to TRBJ1-2, with TRBD1 matching over 8 bases. CDR3 length: 13 residues. Per the germline V gene, CDR1 is MNHEY and CDR2 is SVGAGI. The J segment lost 3 bases and the V segment lost 6 bases, leaving 3 bases of the junction unmatched.